The 23 T cell receptor beta chains below come from one sample, sequenced in a study of blood T cell repertoires in COVID-19. This table comes from immunoSEQ multiplex PCR, and its TCRdb copy is limited to in-frame clones, with some not included. This table has approximately 90,000 clones, around 85% appearing once. The sample taken for sequencing was peripheral blood. Source of these receptors: a man aged 50-60 years with acute or convalescent COVID-19.

This clone was recorded once. The J gene is TRBJ2-1, the V gene TRBV6-5, with 14 bases that match TRBD2. Germline V CDR1 and CDR2: MNHEY, SVGAGI. The V gene end was trimmed by 2 bases and the J gene end by 7 bases; junction bases not matched to a gene: 1. The CDR3 sequence is 15 residues long. The DNA of the CDR3 is TGTGCCAGCAGTTACGGGACTAGCGGGAGTAATGAGCAGTTCTTC. Encoded protein: CASSYGTSGSNEQFF.

The table lists this clone with a count of one. The chain employs TRBV9 and TRBJ2-3, with 10 bases aligning to TRBD2. Germline V gene lookup returns CDR1 SGDLS and CDR2 YYNGEE. The length of the CDR3 is 17 residues. Losses at the gene ends were 0 bases for V and 0 bases for J; bases not matched to a gene: 4. CDR3 sequence (DNA): TGTGCCAGCAGCGTAGGGGGTAGCGGGAGGAGCACAGATACGCAGTATTTT. Its translation: CASSVGGSGRSTDTQYF.

The chain employs TRBV2 and TRBJ2-1, with TRBD2 identical over 8 bases. The CDR3 runs 14 residues. The V segment lost 6 bases and the J segment 1 base; nucleotides outside the gene matches: 2. CDR1 and CDR2 from the germline V gene are SNHLY and FYNNEI. The CDR3 DNA follows: TGTGCCAGCAGAGGGACTAGTTCCTACAATGAGCAGTTCTTC. This translates into CASRGTSSYNEQFF.

V gene TRBV6-1 combines with J gene TRBJ2-7; 10 bases fit TRBD1. CDR3 length: 23 residues. Germline V gives CDR1 MNHNS, CDR2 SASEGT. The V segment lost 1 base and the J segment 3 bases; nucleotides outside the gene matches: 27. CDR3 in DNA: TGTGCCAGCAGTGAAGTCGTAAGTCGACCGGGACAGGGGACATCTCTCTCGTACTACGAGCAGTACTTC. It encodes CASSEVVSRPGQGTSLSYYEQYF.

This clone occurred many times. The V call is TRBV3-1 (or the pseudogene TRBV3-2), the J call TRBJ2-7; D might be TRBD1 (5 bases). This CDR3 has 15 amino acids. Between the trimmed V and J ends, which lost 0 bases and 3 bases, there was a span of 12 bases. CDR1 is LGHDT, CDR2 YNNKEL, per germline (reference sequence). CDR3: CASSQDLGPIYEQYF. CDR3 in DNA: TGTGCCAGCAGCCAAGATTTGGGGCCGATCTACGAGCAGTACTTC.

As concerns this clone: An end of the junction does not agree with germline; a read error may underlie this. The J gene is TRBJ1-5, the V gene TRBV15; TRBD1 aligns across 11 bases. This CDR3 comprises 13 residues. From germline, CDR1 is LNHNV and CDR2 YYDKDF (reference sequence). The CDR3 sequence: CATSRDSDRGLSF. CDR3 in DNA: TGTGCCACCAGCAGAGATTCGGACAGGGGGCTGTCTTTT. Supplemented by reference TRBV15 and TRBJ1-5, the full variable domain reads DAMVIQNPRYQVTQFGKPVTLSCSQTLNHNVMYWYQQKSSQAPKLLFHYYDKDFNNEADTPDNFQSRRPNTSFCFLDIRSPGLGDTAMYLCATSRDSDRGLSFGDGTRLSIL.

The table lists this clone with a few counts. CDR3: CASSFKTGQVGTQYF. CDR3 in DNA: TGTGCCAGCAGCTTTAAGACAGGGCAAGTTGGGACCCAGTACTTC. The rearrangement links TRBV5-4 to TRBJ2-5; 7 bases map to TRBD1. CDR1 is SGHNT, CDR2 YYREEE, per germline (reference sequence). The V and J ends lost 2 bases and 7 bases, in that order; junction bases with no gene match: 11. The CDR3 is made up of 15 amino acids.

The J gene is TRBJ2-7, the V gene TRBV25-1, with D possibly being TRBD1 (6 bases). The V end was cut by 5 bases, the J end by 6 bases, with 26 bases between. This CDR3 is 17 amino acids long. Germline values: CDR1 MGHDK, CDR2 SYGVNS. In DNA, the CDR3 is TGTGCCAGCAGTACCGATCTGGGCACAGGGTTTTCGGGCGAGCAGTACTTC. Amino acid sequence: CASSTDLGTGFSGEQYF.

The rearrangement joins TRBV10-3 to TRBJ1-2; 8 bases line up with TRBD1. This CDR3 has 14 amino acids. Germline trimming cut 0 bases from V and 7 bases from J; bases unmatched to any gene: 4. Germline V gene sequence: CDR1 ENHRY, CDR2 SYGVKD. CDR3 bases: TGTGCCATCAGTGAGTCCGGACAGGGTTCTGGCTACACCTTC. This codes for CAISESGQGSGYTF.

J is TRBJ2-7 and V is TRBV28; a possible D gene is TRBD1 (5 bases). Germline CDR1 and CDR2: MDHEN and SYDVKM. CDR3 length: 17 residues. Deletions cut 7 bases from V and 3 bases from J, with 25 bases between. This chain's CDR3 is CASTNDSLPTLVYEQYF. As DNA, the CDR3 is TGTGCCAGCACTAACGACAGTCTTCCTACCCTTGTCTACGAGCAGTACTTC.

The chain joins TRBV6-1 to TRBJ1-1, with 7 bases fitting TRBD1. Germline V CDR1 and CDR2: MNHNS, SASEGT. V shed 3 bases and J 2 bases; nucleotides not matched to a gene: 9. The CDR3 loop spans 16 amino acids. The CDR3 coding sequence is TGTGCCAGCAGTGATTCATGGACAGGAAGAAACACTGAAGCTTTCTTT. Translation gives CASSDSWTGRNTEAFF.

This sequence joins TRBV19 and TRBJ1-1, with D hard to call. V lost 9 bases to trimming and J lost 0 bases, with 14 bases between them. Germline lookup yields CDR1 LNHDA and CDR2 SQIVND (reference sequence). CDR3 length equals 14 residues. The CDR3 coding sequence is TGTGCCAGCCAGGTCCGGGAGGTGAACACTGAAGCTTTCTTT. Its translation is CASQVREVNTEAFF.

The rearrangement uses TRBV28 and TRBJ2-7, with 9 positions matching TRBD2. Germline CDR1 reads MDHEN; CDR2 reads SYDVKM. With V trimmed by 5 bases and J by 5 bases, 10 bases remained unmatched. This CDR3 region has 15 residues. CDR3 region: CASSRWGGRANEQYF. Written as DNA, the CDR3 is TGTGCCAGCAGTCGCTGGGGCGGGAGGGCCAACGAGCAGTACTTC.

The gene calls are TRBV7-2 and TRBJ2-5; D ambiguous. Trimming stripped 2 bases from V and 1 base from J, with 2 bases between. This CDR3 comprises 12 residues. The germline CDR1 and CDR2 sequences are SGHTA and FQGNSA. In nucleotides, the CDR3 is TGTGCCAGCAGCTTACGCCAAGAGACCCAGTACTTC. Translation gives CASSLRQETQYF.

The chain carries TRBV20-1 and TRBJ2-5; 8 bases agree with TRBD2. Per germline, CDR1 DFQATT and CDR2 SNEGSKA (reference sequence). The CDR3 has 14 residues. The J segment lost 9 bases and the V segment lost 3 bases, leaving 12 bases of the junction unmatched. CDR3 coding DNA: TGCAGTGCTAGTACCAGGAGTAGCGGGAATCCCCAGTACTTC. Its protein product is CSASTRSSGNPQYF.

V usage is TRBV7-2 and J usage is TRBJ1-2; D gene ambiguous. Germline values: CDR1 SGHTA, CDR2 FQGNSA. V lost 5 bases and J 6 bases, leaving 16 bases between the germline ends. The CDR3 is 14 residues long. CDR3 residues: CASSGYSFSDGYTF. Here the CDR3 DNA reads TGTGCCAGCAGCGGCTACAGTTTTTCGGATGGCTACACCTTC.

The chain uses TRBV4-3 and TRBJ1-4, with a possible D match to TRBD1 (5 bases). The CDR3 is made up of 16 amino acids. V was clipped by 1 base and J by 7 bases, with 16 bases between them. CDR1 and CDR2 (germline): LGHNA, YSLEER. Written as DNA, the CDR3 is TGCGCCAGCAGCCAAGGAGGTGGGGCGTGGGGTGAAAAACTGTTTTTT. As protein: CASSQGGGAWGEKLFF.

The V gene is TRBV21-1, the J gene TRBJ2-5; the D call in the table, TRBD2, was not verified against the DNA. TRBV21-1 is classified as a pseudogene. The CDR3 covers 15 residues. The CDR3 sequence: CASNWTSGGEETQYF. The CDR3 region has the DNA TGTGCCAGCAACTGGACTAGCGGGGGGGAAGAGACCCAGTACTTC.

This clone was seen a few times. V usage is TRBV19 and J usage is TRBJ1-5, with TRBD1 matching over 8 bases. The CDR3 runs 14 residues. Unmatched junction bases numbered 6, after V lost 7 bases and J lost 4 bases. Germline V gives CDR1 LNHDA, CDR2 SQIVND (reference sequence). CDR3 in DNA: TGTGCCAGTATTTTGGGACAGGTAAATCAGCCCCAGCATTTT. It specifies CASILGQVNQPQHF.

The CDR3 here is CASSQTQRDTDTQYF. In DNA form, the CDR3 reads TGTGCCAGCAGCCAGACACAGCGGGACACAGATACGCAGTATTTT. V usage is TRBV7-9 and J usage is TRBJ2-3; TRBD2 matches at 7 bases. Germline CDR1 is SEHNR and CDR2 is FQNEAQ (reference sequence). With V trimmed by 5 bases and J by 2 bases, 7 bases remained unmatched. The CDR3 sequence is 15 residues long.

The chain joins TRBV5-4 to TRBJ1-3; D uncertain. From germline, CDR1 is SGHNT and CDR2 YYREEE (reference sequence). V was clipped by 4 bases and J by 4 bases, with 12 bases between them. There are 14 residues in the CDR3. CDR3 sequence: CASSLNIEGNTIYF. The CDR3 bases are TGTGCCAGCAGCCTCAATATAGAGGGAAACACCATATATTTT.

The chain carries TRBV11-3 and TRBJ2-7, with 12 bases matching TRBD1. The CDR3 is 16 amino acids. V lost 6 bases, J lost 5 bases, and 11 bases stayed unmatched. Germline V gene lookup returns CDR1 SGHNT and CDR2 YENEEA. CDR3 DNA sequence: TGTGCCAGCAGTTCGGCCGGGACAGGGGGCCAGGACGAGCAGTACTTC. Its protein product is CASSSAGTGGQDEQYF.

The V call is TRBV30, the J call TRBJ2-3, with 10 bases matching TRBD2. V shed 2 bases, J shed 5 bases, and the junction held 13 bases outside the gene matches. Germline-derived CDR1 and CDR2 are GTSNPN and SVGIG (reference sequence). The CDR3 length is 17 residues. CDR3: CAWSPEATSGARDTQYF. The CDR3 DNA sequence: TGTGCCTGGAGTCCCGAAGCTACTAGCGGGGCCCGAGATACGCAGTATTTT.